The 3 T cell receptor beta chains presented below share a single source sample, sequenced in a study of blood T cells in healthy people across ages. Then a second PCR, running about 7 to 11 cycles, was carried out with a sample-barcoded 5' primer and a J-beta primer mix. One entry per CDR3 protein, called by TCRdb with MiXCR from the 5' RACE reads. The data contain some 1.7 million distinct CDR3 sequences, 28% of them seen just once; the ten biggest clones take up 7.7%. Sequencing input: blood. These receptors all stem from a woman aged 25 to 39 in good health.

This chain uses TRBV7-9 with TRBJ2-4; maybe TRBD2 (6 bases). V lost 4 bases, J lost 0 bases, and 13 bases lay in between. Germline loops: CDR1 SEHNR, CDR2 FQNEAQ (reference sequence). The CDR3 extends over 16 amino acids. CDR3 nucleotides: TGTGCCAGCAGCTCCATAGCGGACTTAGCCAAAAACATTCAGTACTTC. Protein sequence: CASSSIADLAKNIQYF.

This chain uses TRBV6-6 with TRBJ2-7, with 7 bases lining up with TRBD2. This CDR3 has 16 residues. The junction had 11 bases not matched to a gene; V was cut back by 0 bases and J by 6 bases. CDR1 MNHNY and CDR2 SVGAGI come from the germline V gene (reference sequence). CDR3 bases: TGTGCCAGCAGTTACTCGAGACTAGCCTTGGCGGGCGAGCAGTACTTC. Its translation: CASSYSRLALAGEQYF.

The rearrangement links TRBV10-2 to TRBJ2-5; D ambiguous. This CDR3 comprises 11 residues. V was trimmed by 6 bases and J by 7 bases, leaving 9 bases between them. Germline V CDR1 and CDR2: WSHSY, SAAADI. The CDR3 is CASSLSWTQYF. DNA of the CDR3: TGCGCCAGCAGCCTTTCCTGGACCCAGTACTTC.